This paragraph reports one TCR beta chain. Original data processing: How many nucleated cells were present was estimated from reference gene primer amplification. This table comes from immunoSEQ multiplex PCR, and its TCRdb copy is limited to in-frame clones, with some not included. The V and J calls and clone size come from that table; D and trimming were worked out from the DNA. The sample carries fewer than 90,000 clones, around 80% recorded once. CDR3 size: 16 residues. Germline values: CDR1 SGHDT, CDR2 YYEEEE. V trimming: 0 bases; J trimming: 6 bases; junction bases outside the gene matches: 10. This entry comes from a study of blood T cell repertoires in COVID-19. Study summary: From T cells, B-cell-depleted T cells, or PBMCs came the material, which was cDNA or gDNA.

This receptor was taken from a human donor in a cohort sampled during active COVID-19. The material sequenced was peripheral blood. The V call is TRBV5-6, the J call TRBJ2-7; 9 nucleotides line up with TRBD2. In nucleotides, the CDR3 is TGTGCCAGCAGCTTGGCCGGTAAAGCGGGAGGTCTCGAGCAGTACTTC. Protein: CASSLAGKAGGLEQYF.